What follows describes a single TCR beta chain. Its matching antigen is unknown. At least 6 micrograms of total RNA were extracted per sample. This specimen belongs to a study of blood T cells in healthy people across ages. Primers used in a second PCR of roughly 6 to 12 cycles were a sample-barcoded 5' primer and a J-beta primer mix. Each cDNA molecule, via a template-switch adaptor with 12 random nucleotides, was tagged. TCRdb re-called the 5' RACE reads with MiXCR, one entry per CDR3 protein. The data show 800,000 to 1,000,000 distinct CDR3 sequences, around 48% seen once. The length of the CDR3 is 15 residues. Germline V CDR1 and CDR2: SGDLS, YYNGEE. Germline trimming cut 4 bases from V and 3 bases from J; bases unmatched to any gene: 9. Study-wide results and caveats: The unsorted PBMCs prevented any conclusive comparison of naive versus antigen-experienced cells. Diversity was higher, and naive CD4+ cells more numerous, in long-lived donors than in aged donors.

The sequenced sample consisted of blood. The V and J genes are TRBV9 and TRBJ2-5; TRBD1 aligns across 7 bases. The sequence was obtained from a man aged 25 to 40 in good health. This CDR3 is CASSIRTGLEETQYF. CDR3 DNA: TGTGCCAGCAGCATACGGACAGGCCTCGAAGAGACCCAGTACTTC.